This entry lists 11 T cell receptor beta chains sequenced from one sample in a study of molecular identifiers for immune sequencing clone quantification. TCRdb independently ran MiXCR on the PCR reads; one entry per CDR3 protein. Of around 7,700 distinct CDR3 sequences in the sample, around 33% were seen once. Sequencing was performed on naive CD8+ T cells from blood, with Jurkat cell RNA spiked in. The subset was: FACS-sorted CD8+CD4-CCR7+CD45RA+ naive T cells. The receptor set was obtained from a human donor in good health. Some libraries in this study had Jurkat cell RNA spiked in.

Comments on this clonotype: Just one base apart from a much larger clone, this may be a read error. The rearrangement links TRBV28 to TRBJ2-5; D ambiguous. V dropped 3 bases and J dropped 2 bases, with 4 bases sitting between them. Germline values: CDR1 MDHEN, CDR2 SYDVKM. The CDR3 runs to 12 residues. CDR3 bases: TGTGCCAGCAGTTTGATGCAAGAGACCCAGTACTTC. Translation gives CASSLMQETQYF.

This clonotype was seen a few times. V usage is TRBV12-3 or TRBV12-4 and J usage is TRBJ1-5, with D uncertain. CDR3 size: 14 residues. Between the trimmed V and J ends, which lost 3 bases and 5 bases, there was a span of 11 bases. The CDR3 sequence: CASSFSLTYQPQHF. The CDR3 coding sequence is TGTGCCAGCAGTTTCTCCTTGACCTATCAGCCCCAGCATTTT.

V is TRBV5-6 and J is TRBJ1-1; the D is unclear. Germline V gives CDR1 SGHDT, CDR2 YYEEEE. There are 11 residues in the CDR3. Trimming left V 0 bases short and J 8 bases short, with 5 bases between. In nucleotides, the CDR3 is TGTGCCAGCAGCTTGGGCGTAGAAGCTTTCTTT. As protein: CASSLGVEAFF.

Regarding this clonotype: Compared with germline, one end of the junction differs, possibly owing to a read error. The chain carries TRBV13 and TRBJ2-5; perhaps TRBD2 as D (5 bases). The CDR3 is 17 amino acids. Germline CDR1 PRHDT, CDR2 FYEKMQ (reference sequence). This CDR3 reads CASSLGPPDRGAEPQYF. In DNA form, the CDR3 reads TGTGCCAGCAGCTTAGGCCCCCCCGACCGGGGAGCAGAGCCCCAGTACTTC. The full variable domain, rest sourced from reference TRBV13 and TRBJ2-5, is AAGVIQSPRHLIKEKRETATLKCYPIPRHDTVYWYQQGPGQDPQFLISFYEKMQSDKGSIPDRFSAQQFSDYHSELNMSSLELGDSALYFCASSLGPPDRGAEPQYFGPGTRLLVL.

The chain combines TRBV20-1 with TRBJ2-2; D is perhaps TRBD2 (6 bases). This CDR3 is built from 15 residues. Germline CDR1 and CDR2: DFQATT and SNEGSKA (reference sequence). Trimming removed 5 bases at V and 1 base at J, with 14 bases between. The CDR3 loop reads CSASGLALNTGELFF. The DNA for the CDR3 is TGCAGTGCTTCGGGTCTAGCGCTGAACACCGGGGAGCTGTTTTTT.

Worth noting for this clonotype: In this CDR3 the conserved last residue, phenylalanine or tryptophan, is missing, so a read error is likely. The V call is TRBV5-1, the J call TRBJ2-2; D is undetermined. Looked up from germline, CDR1 is SGHRS and CDR2 is YFSETQ. Trimming removed 0 bases from V and 5 bases from J, with 20 bases in between. CDR3 length equals 18 residues. The CDR3 spells CASSLVRSGPWRTGELFI. The CDR3 DNA follows: TGCGCCAGCAGCTTGGTAAGATCCGGACCCTGGAGAACCGGGGAGCTGTTTATT.

Concerning this clonotype: The CDR3 carries no conserved terminal phenylalanine or tryptophan, so it likely arises from a read error. The J gene is TRBJ2-3, the V gene TRBV27; maybe TRBD1 (5 bases). This CDR3 is 13 amino acids long. Trimming removed 10 bases from V and 4 bases from J, with 15 bases in between. Germline CDR1 reads MNHEY; CDR2 reads SMNVEV (reference sequence). The CDR3 nucleotides read TGTGCCACTGCATCCCAGGGTGCAGATACGCAGTATTCT. It yields the protein CATASQGADTQYS.

This clonotype was seen a handful of times. The V gene is TRBV4-3, the J gene TRBJ2-5, with TRBD2 identical over 8 bases. This CDR3 contains 16 residues. J gave up 4 bases and V 3 bases, and 10 bases lay outside the gene matches. The V gene's germline CDR1 is LGHNA and CDR2 YSLEER. CDR3 DNA: TGCGCCAGCAGCCAGTACAGCGGGAGAGAGGGAGAGACCCAGTACTTC. This sequence encodes CASSQYSGREGETQYF.

As to this clonotype: This is likely a read error, given that the CDR3 carries no conserved phenylalanine or tryptophan at its end. The V call is TRBV18, the J call TRBJ2-3; possibly TRBD1 or TRBD2 for D (5 bases each). This CDR3 has 15 amino acids. V dropped 3 bases and J dropped 3 bases, with 13 bases sitting between them. Germline CDR1 and CDR2: KGHSH and LQKENI. The CDR3: CASSPYGARTDTQYY. CDR3 bases: TGTGCCAGCTCACCGTACGGGGCGCGGACAGATACGCAGTATTAT.

Within the sample, this clonotype is medium-sized (0.01 to 0.1%). This chain joins TRBV7-8 and TRBJ2-3; D unresolved. Germline-derived CDR1 and CDR2 are SGHVS and FQNEAQ. Trimming left V 1 base short and J 1 base short, with 9 bases between. The CDR3 totals 15 residues. The DNA for the CDR3 is TGTGCCAGCAGCTTAGTCGGTCCTGGCACAGATACGCAGTATTTT. This gives the protein CASSLVGPGTDTQYF.

About this clonotype: The conserved phenylalanine or tryptophan is not found at the CDR3 terminus, so this likely reflects a read error. V gene TRBV7-2 combines with J gene TRBJ2-7; 10 bases are shared with TRBD2. Trimming removed 4 bases from V and 3 bases from J; junction bases left unmatched: 15. Germline CDR1 is SGHTA and CDR2 is FQGNSA. This CDR3 spans 18 amino acids. Written as DNA, the CDR3 is TGTGCCAGCAGCTCGACTCCATTAAGCGGGAGGGCGCACTACGAGCAGTACATC. This sequence encodes CASSSTPLSGRAHYEQYI.